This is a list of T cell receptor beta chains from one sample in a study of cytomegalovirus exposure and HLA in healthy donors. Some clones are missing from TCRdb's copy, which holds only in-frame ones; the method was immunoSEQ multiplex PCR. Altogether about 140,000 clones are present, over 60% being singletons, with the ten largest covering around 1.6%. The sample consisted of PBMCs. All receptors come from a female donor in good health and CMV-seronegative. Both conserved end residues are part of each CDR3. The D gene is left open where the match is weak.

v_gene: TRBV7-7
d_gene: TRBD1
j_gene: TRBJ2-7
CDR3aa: CASSQSRDSREQYF
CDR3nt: TGTGCCAGCAGCCAAAGTAGGGACAGCCGGGAGCAGTACTTC

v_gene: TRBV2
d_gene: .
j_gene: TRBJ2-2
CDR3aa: CASSVRGSRNTGELFF
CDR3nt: TGTGCCAGCAGTGTACGTGGGAGCCGGAACACCGGGGAGCTGTTTTTT

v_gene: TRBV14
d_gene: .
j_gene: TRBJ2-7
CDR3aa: CASSQDRILLGEQYF
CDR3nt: TGTGCCAGCAGCCAAGACAGGATCCTTCTTGGAGAGCAGTACTTC

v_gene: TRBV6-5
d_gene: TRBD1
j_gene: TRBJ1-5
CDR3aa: CASNSGTEVHQPQHF
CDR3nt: TGTGCCAGCAATTCCGGGACAGAAGTCCATCAGCCCCAGCATTTT

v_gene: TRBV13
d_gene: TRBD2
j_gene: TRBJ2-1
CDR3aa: CASSSRTSGTYNEQFF
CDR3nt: TGTGCCAGCAGCTCCAGGACTAGCGGTACCTACAATGAGCAGTTCTTC

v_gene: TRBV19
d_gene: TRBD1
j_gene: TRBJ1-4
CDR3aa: CASSRETWTGAGEKLFF
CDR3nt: TGTGCCAGTAGTCGGGAGACATGGACAGGGGCTGGTGAAAAACTGTTTTTT

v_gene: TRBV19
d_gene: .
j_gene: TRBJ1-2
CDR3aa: CASSIPAGKYGYTF
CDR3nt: TGTGCCAGTAGTATTCCGGCAGGGAAGTATGGCTACACCTTC

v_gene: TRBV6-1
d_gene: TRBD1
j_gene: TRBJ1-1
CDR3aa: CASSRDRVPNTEAFF
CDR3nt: TGTGCCAGCAGTCGGGACAGGGTTCCAAACACTGAAGCTTTCTTT

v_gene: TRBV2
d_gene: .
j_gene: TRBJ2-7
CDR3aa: CASSSTGFPSYEQYF
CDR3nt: TGTGCCAGCAGCTCGACAGGCTTTCCCTCCTACGAGCAGTACTTC

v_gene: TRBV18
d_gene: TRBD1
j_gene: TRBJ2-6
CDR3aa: CASSPTGGGGANVLTF
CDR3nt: TGTGCCAGCTCCCCCACAGGGGGCGGTGGGGCCAACGTCCTGACTTTC

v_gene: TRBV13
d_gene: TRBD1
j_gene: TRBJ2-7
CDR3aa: CASSIQGARSYEQYF
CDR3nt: TGTGCCAGCAGCATCCAGGGGGCTCGCTCCTACGAGCAGTACTTC

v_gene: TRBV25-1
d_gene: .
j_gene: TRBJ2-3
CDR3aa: CASSEYSASTDTQYF
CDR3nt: TGTGCCAGCAGTGAATATAGTGCCAGCACAGATACGCAGTATTTT

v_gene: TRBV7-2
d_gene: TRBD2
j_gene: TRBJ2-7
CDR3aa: CASSLASGGRYEQYF
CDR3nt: TGTGCCAGCAGCTTAGCGAGCGGGGGACGCTACGAGCAGTACTTC